These T cell receptor beta chains were read from a single sample in a study of shared clonotypes between healthy human individuals. Sequencing used immunoSEQ multiplex PCR; TCRdb keeps in-frame clones, though not all of them. The sample carries millions of clones, just over 90% recorded once. The specimen sequenced was naive CD4+ T cells from PBMCs. The receptors here all came from a man younger than 35 in good health. Some clones in this sample may be carry-over from other donors' samples. The CDR3 runs from the conserved cysteine through the conserved F or W. The D gene is left open where the match is weak. The size entry is marked missing in some rows and otherwise reads once, few, many or a size class.

clone size,D gene,J gene,V gene,CDR3 protein,CDR3 DNA
.,.,TRBJ1-5,TRBV7-2,CASSPKGGHNQPQHF,TGTGCCAGCAGCCCTAAGGGGGGGCACAATCAGCCCCAGCATTTT
.,.,TRBJ2-3,TRBV7-3,CASSLGTVDTQYF,TGTGCCAGCAGCTTGGGCACTGTAGATACGCAGTATTTT
once,TRBD1,TRBJ1-1,TRBV5-1,CASSLQGAYTEAFF,TGCGCCAGCAGCTTACAGGGGGCATATACTGAAGCTTTCTTT
.,.,TRBJ1-5,TRBV6-5,CASGQNSNQPQHF,TGTGCCAGCGGGCAGAATAGCAATCAGCCCCAGCATTTT
.,TRBD2,TRBJ2-3,TRBV7-9,CASSYSGTSTDTQYF,TGTGCCAGCAGTTACAGCGGGACTAGCACAGATACGCAGTATTTT
.,.,TRBJ2-7,TRBV7-3,CASSVHRQLTYEQYF,TGTGCCAGCAGCGTCCACAGGCAACTTACCTACGAGCAGTACTTC
.,.,TRBJ1-2,TRBV28,CASSLRVDYGYTF,TGTGCCAGCAGTTTAAGAGTAGACTATGGCTACACCTTC
.,TRBD1,TRBJ2-4,TRBV6-1,CASSTSGTGFNIQYF,TGTGCCAGCAGCACCTCCGGGACAGGGTTCAACATTCAGTACTTC
.,TRBD1,TRBJ1-2,TRBV5-1,CASSLDLGGDNYGYTF,TGCGCCAGCAGCTTGGACTTAGGGGGCGATAACTATGGCTACACCTTC
.,TRBD2,TRBJ2-7,TRBV7-2,CASRPAGGREQYF,TGTGCCAGCCGCCCCGCGGGAGGTCGCGAGCAGTACTTC
.,TRBD1,TRBJ1-4,TRBV18,CASSLGTGAEKLFF,TGTGCCAGCTCACTCGGGACAGGGGCTGAAAAACTGTTTTTT
.,TRBD2,TRBJ2-1,TRBV4-2,CASSHETGGMFYNEQFF,TGTGCCAGCAGCCATGAAACGGGGGGGATGTTCTACAATGAGCAGTTCTTC
.,.,TRBJ2-1,TRBV7-8,CASSIRVVGSEDEQFF,TGTGCCAGCAGCATAAGGGTGGTAGGTAGCGAGGATGAGCAGTTCTTC
.,.,TRBJ2-2,TRBV5-6,CASSWGRVLREFTGELFF,TGTGCCAGCAGCTGGGGGCGGGTGTTGCGGGAGTTCACCGGGGAGCTGTTTTTT
.,TRBD2,TRBJ2-7,TRBV7-8,CASSLTAGPDEQYF,TGTGCCAGCAGCTTAACAGCGGGACCCGACGAGCAGTACTTC
.,.,TRBJ1-5,TRBV28,CASSFHSGVQPQHF,TGTGCCAGCAGTTTTCATTCTGGGGTTCAGCCCCAGCATTTT
.,.,TRBJ2-7,TRBV11-2,CASSLRRGSSYEQYF,TGTGCCAGCAGCTTGCGGCGGGGAAGCTCCTACGAGCAGTACTTC
.,.,TRBJ1-2,TRBV6-1,CASSYSYGYTF,TGTGCCAGCAGCTACAGCTATGGCTACACCTTC
.,TRBD1,TRBJ2-7,TRBV11-1,CASSSPGQGVKYF,TGTGCCAGCAGCTCGCCGGGACAGGGGGTGAAGTACTTC
.,.,TRBJ2-6,TRBV5-1,CASTNPQTSGANVLTF,TGCGCCAGCACCAACCCGCAAACGTCTGGGGCCAACGTCCTGACTTTC
.,TRBD2,TRBJ2-7,TRBV28,CASSGREGSYEQYF,TGTGCCAGCAGTGGCAGGGAGGGATCCTACGAGCAGTACTTC
.,.,TRBJ2-3,TRBV11-3,CASSLEGTDTQYF,TGTGCCAGCAGCTTAGAGGGCACAGATACGCAGTATTTT
.,.,TRBJ2-2,TRBV10-1,CATISGRDSGELFF,TGCGCCACAATTAGCGGCCGCGACTCCGGGGAGCTGTTTTTT
.,.,TRBJ2-1,TRBV18,CASSPPSGSYNEQFF,TGTGCCAGCTCACCACCGAGCGGCTCCTACAATGAGCAGTTCTTC
.,.,TRBJ1-5,TRBV6-1,CAGRPGDGSNQPQHF,TGTGCCGGTCGGCCAGGGGATGGTAGCAATCAGCCCCAGCATTTT
.,TRBD2,TRBJ2-4,TRBV30,CAWTEGLAGLLAKNIQYF,TGTGCCTGGACCGAAGGACTAGCGGGACTGCTAGCCAAAAACATTCAGTACTTC
.,.,TRBJ1-1,TRBV18,CASSTDMNTEAFF,TGTGCCAGCTCGACAGACATGAACACTGAAGCTTTCTTT
.,.,TRBJ2-1,TRBV28,CASSTRTQGWNEQFF,TGTGCCAGCAGTACCAGAACACAGGGATGGAATGAGCAGTTCTTC
.,.,TRBJ2-6,TRBV5-1,CASSDPGPGANVLTF,TGCGCCAGTTCTGACCCAGGGCCTGGGGCCAACGTCCTGACTTTC
.,.,TRBJ2-2,TRBV30,CAWSATVTGELFF,TGTGCCTGGAGTGCGACAGTCACCGGGGAGCTGTTTTTT
.,TRBD2,TRBJ2-1,TRBV6-1,CASSEISGRGYNEQFF,TGTGCCAGCAGTGAAATAAGCGGGAGGGGTTACAATGAGCAGTTCTTC
.,.,TRBJ2-7,TRBV20-1,CSASGRYEQYF,TGCAGTGCTAGTGGACGCTACGAGCAGTACTTC
.,TRBD1,TRBJ2-5,TRBV28,CASRYRDRASQWGETQYF,TGTGCCAGCAGGTACCGGGACAGGGCTTCCCAATGGGGGGAGACCCAGTACTTC
.,.,TRBJ1-2,TRBV7-9,CASSLKLGGEYGYTF,TGTGCCAGCAGCTTAAAATTGGGGGGCGAATATGGCTACACCTTC
.,.,TRBJ2-5,TRBV5-1,CASSSQGGETQYF,TGCGCCAGCAGCTCTCAAGGAGGCGAGACCCAGTACTTC
.,.,TRBJ1-5,TRBV7-8,CASSLEEGNQPQHF,TGTGCCAGCAGCTTGGAGGAGGGCAATCAGCCCCAGCATTTT
.,.,TRBJ1-1,TRBV19,CASSRGMNTEAFF,TGTGCCAGTAGCCGAGGGATGAACACTGAAGCTTTCTTT
.,.,TRBJ1-4,TRBV5-1,CASSLGFQTSGEKLFF,TGCGCCAGCAGCTTGGGATTCCAAACCTCGGGCGAAAAACTGTTTTTT
.,TRBD1,TRBJ2-1,TRBV28,CASSFGTGGLYEQFF,TGTGCCAGCAGTTTTGGGACAGGGGGTTTGTATGAGCAGTTCTTC
once,.,TRBJ2-5,TRBV20-1,CSAMEQETQYF,TGCAGTGCGATGGAGCAAGAGACCCAGTACTTC
.,TRBD1,TRBJ2-1,TRBV4-1,CASSRTGTGEVFEQFF,TGCGCCAGCAGCCGTACCGGGACAGGGGAGGTATTTGAGCAGTTCTTC
once,.,TRBJ2-3,TRBV20-1,CSASNTDTQYF,TGCAGTGCTAGTAACACAGATACGCAGTATTTT
.,TRBD2,TRBJ2-1,TRBV7-3,CASSLSGGRAGNEQFF,TGTGCCAGCAGCTTAAGCGGCGGGAGGGCCGGGAATGAGCAGTTCTTC
once,.,TRBJ2-3,TRBV7-3,CASSSSGGDTQYF,TGTGCCAGCAGCTCATCTGGAGGAGATACGCAGTATTTT
.,.,TRBJ2-1,TRBV10-3,CAISVGGASNEQFF,TGTGCCATCAGTGTAGGTGGGGCTTCCAATGAGCAGTTCTTC
.,.,TRBJ2-3,TRBV5-6,CASSLGAATQYF,TGTGCCAGCAGCTTGGGGGCGGCTACGCAGTATTTT
once,.,TRBJ1-3,TRBV7-9,CASAQVHSSGNTIYF,TGTGCCAGCGCTCAGGTCCACTCCTCTGGAAACACCATATATTTT
.,.,TRBJ2-7,TRBV20-1,CSAYLTPEQYF,TGCAGTGCCTACCTAACCCCAGAGCAGTACTTC
.,.,TRBJ2-7,TRBV6-5,CATQSPQGEQYF,TGTGCCACCCAAAGCCCGCAGGGCGAGCAGTACTTC
.,.,TRBJ2-3,TRBV5-1,CASSSTGTLSTDTQYF,TGCGCCAGCAGCTCCACCGGGACACTCAGCACAGATACGCAGTATTTT
once,TRBD1,TRBJ2-3,TRBV2,CASSEGQFPGQGAIDTQYF,TGTGCCAGCAGTGAAGGACAATTTCCGGGACAGGGGGCTATTGATACGCAGTATTTT
.,.,TRBJ2-5,TRBV29-1,CSVEDSVPGRKETQYF,TGCAGCGTTGAAGATTCAGTACCGGGAAGGAAAGAGACCCAGTACTTC
.,.,TRBJ2-1,TRBV28,CASSTYRYGTFKEQFF,TGTGCCAGCAGCACTTATAGATACGGGACATTTAAGGAGCAGTTCTTC
.,TRBD1,TRBJ2-7,TRBV2,CASRHRDRIYEQYF,TGTGCCAGCAGGCACCGGGACAGGATCTACGAGCAGTACTTC
.,TRBD1,TRBJ1-2,TRBV7-9,CASSPRDRGPSGYTF,TGTGCCAGCAGCCCGCGGGACAGGGGGCCCAGCGGCTACACCTTC
.,TRBD1,TRBJ1-5,TRBV6-1,CASSRTGGYQPQHF,TGTGCCAGCAGTAGGACAGGGGGCTATCAGCCCCAGCATTTT
.,.,TRBJ2-3,TRBV5-1,CASSYSGSTDTQYF,TGCGCCAGCAGCTACAGCGGGAGCACAGATACGCAGTATTTT
once,TRBD2,TRBJ2-3,TRBV15,CATSRAWREATDTQYF,TGTGCCACCAGCAGAGCATGGCGGGAGGCGACAGATACGCAGTATTTT
.,TRBD1,TRBJ2-7,TRBV6-1,CASSEGTGETYEQYF,TGTGCCAGCAGTGAGGGGACAGGGGAAACCTACGAGCAGTACTTC